This is a list of T cell receptor beta chains from one sample in a study of T cells after yellow fever vaccination. One entry per CDR3 protein results from TCRdb running MiXCR on the 5' RACE reads. The table includes 150,000 to 200,000 distinct CDR3 sequences, about 6% detected once. Material: CD4+ T cells sorted from PBMCs, obtained on the day of the first yellow fever vaccination. Receptors originate from a man in his late teens or twenties who received the YFV17D yellow fever vaccine. Both conserved end residues are part of each CDR3. The D gene is left open where the match is weak. The size field is filled for only some rows; it gives once, few, many or a size class.

TRBJ1-1,-,many,TRBV19,TGTGCCAGTAGTATAGATGGGACACCGAACACTGAAGCTTTCTTT,CASSIDGTPNTEAFF
TRBJ1-4,-,many,TRBV5-1,TGCGCCAGCCGCCAGGACATCACTAATGAAAAACTGTTTTTT,CASRQDITNEKLFF
TRBJ2-7,TRBD1,-,TRBV7-2,TGTGCCAGCAGCGGAGCGTCAGGGGGCGGCGAGCAGTACTTC,CASSGASGGGEQYF
TRBJ1-1,-,-,TRBV4-2,TGTGCCAGCAGCGAACCCGCGGCCCGAGGGGCTGAAGCTTTCTTT,CASSEPAARGAEAFF
TRBJ2-5,-,few,TRBV5-1,TGCGCCAGCAGCTTGGGGGGGCGAAGGGAGACCCAGTACTTC,CASSLGGRRETQYF
TRBJ1-1,TRBD1,-,TRBV6-1,TGTGCCAGCAGTAGCGACAGGGAGTCTGAAGCTTTCTTT,CASSSDRESEAFF
TRBJ1-5,-,many,TRBV29-1,TGCAGCGTGAGGTTACAGGGCGGTCAGCCCCAGCATTTT,CSVRLQGGQPQHF
TRBJ1-3,-,-,TRBV5-1,TGCGCCAGCAGCTTGGCCATCAACTCTGGAAACACCATATATTTT,CASSLAINSGNTIYF
TRBJ2-1,-,many,TRBV7-2,TGTGCCAGCAGCTTAACCACCGCCGCCGACTTTAGCTTCTTC,CASSLTTAADFSFF
TRBJ1-6,-,many,TRBV12-3/TRBV12-4,TGTGCCAGCAGTTTACGTCAGGGAGATTCACCCCTCCACTTT,CASSLRQGDSPLHF
TRBJ2-7,-,-,TRBV20-1,TGCAGTGCTAGAGATCGAGGACAGAACGCCTACGAGCAGTACTTC,CSARDRGQNAYEQYF
TRBJ1-1,-,-,TRBV14,TGTGCCAGCAGCCTACTCACGGGGCTCGGGAACACTGAAGCTTTCTTT,CASSLLTGLGNTEAFF
TRBJ2-3,TRBD1,many,TRBV5-1,TGCGCCAGCAGCCTGGGACAGGCCGGGGATACGCAGTATTTT,CASSLGQAGDTQYF
TRBJ2-2,-,many,TRBV28,TGTGCCAGCAACGGGGGGCAGCACACCGGGGAGCTGTTTTTT,CASNGGQHTGELFF
TRBJ2-3,TRBD2,few,TRBV5-1,TGCGCCAGCAGCTTGGGACTAGCGGGCGTTCAGGCAGATACGCAGTATTTT,CASSLGLAGVQADTQYF
TRBJ2-7,-,many,TRBV6-1,TGTGCCAGCAGTGACAGGGGATACGAGCAGTACTTC,CASSDRGYEQYF
TRBJ2-1,-,many,TRBV24-1,TGTGCCACCCCGGAAGGGGGGGACCCTATCGGTGAGCAGTTCTTC,CATPEGGDPIGEQFF
TRBJ1-1,-,many,TRBV5-1,TGCGCCAGCAGCCCAAGGGTAGCTAACACTGAAGCTTTCTTT,CASSPRVANTEAFF